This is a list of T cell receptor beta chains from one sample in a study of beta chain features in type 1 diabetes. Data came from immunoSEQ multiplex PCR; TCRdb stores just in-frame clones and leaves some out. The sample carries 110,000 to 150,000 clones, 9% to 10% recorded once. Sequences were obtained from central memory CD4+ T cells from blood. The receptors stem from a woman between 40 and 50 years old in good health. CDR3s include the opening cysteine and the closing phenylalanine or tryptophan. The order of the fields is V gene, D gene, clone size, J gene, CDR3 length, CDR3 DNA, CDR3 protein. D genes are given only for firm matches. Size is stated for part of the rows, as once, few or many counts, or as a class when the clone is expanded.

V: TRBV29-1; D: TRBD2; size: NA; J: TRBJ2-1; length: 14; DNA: TGCAGCGTGGGAGTGGGGGGGGGTTACAATGAGCAGTTCTTC; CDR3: CSVGVGGGYNEQFF
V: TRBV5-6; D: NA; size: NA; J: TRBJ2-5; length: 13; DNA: TGTGCCAGCAGCCGGGCAGGGTTGGAGACCCAGTACTTC; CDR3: CASSRAGLETQYF
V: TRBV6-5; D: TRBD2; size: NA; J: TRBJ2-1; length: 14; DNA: TGTGCCAGCAGTTCCTCGGGCGGGGGCAATGAGCAGTTCTTC; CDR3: CASSSSGGGNEQFF
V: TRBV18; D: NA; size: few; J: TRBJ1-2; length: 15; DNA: TGTGCCAGCTCACCACCGGGGACTCCGGACTATGGCTACACCTTC; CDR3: CASSPPGTPDYGYTF
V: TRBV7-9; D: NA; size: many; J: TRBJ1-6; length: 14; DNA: TGTGCCAGCAGCACCGACATGATCAATTCACCCCTCCACTTT; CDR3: CASSTDMINSPLHF
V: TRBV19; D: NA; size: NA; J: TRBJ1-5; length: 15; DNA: TGTGCCAGTATTAAGACAGGATTTGGCAATCAGCCCCAGCATTTT; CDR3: CASIKTGFGNQPQHF
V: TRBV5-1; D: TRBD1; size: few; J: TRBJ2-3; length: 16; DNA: TGCGCCAGCAGCTTGTCCGGGACAGGACCCACAGATACGCAGTATTTT; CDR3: CASSLSGTGPTDTQYF
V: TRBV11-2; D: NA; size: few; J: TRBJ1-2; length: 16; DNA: TGTGCCAGCAGCTTAGGATTCTTGATCGGGGACTATGGCTACACCTTC; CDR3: CASSLGFLIGDYGYTF
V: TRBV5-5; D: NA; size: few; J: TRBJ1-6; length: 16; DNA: TGTGCCAGCAGCTTGGACAGGGTCGAGAGTATTTCACCCCTCCACTTT; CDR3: CASSLDRVESISPLHF
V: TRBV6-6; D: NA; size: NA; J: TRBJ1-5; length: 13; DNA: TGTGCCAGCACCTACACGGGTGGCCAGCCCCAGCATTTT; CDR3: CASTYTGGQPQHF
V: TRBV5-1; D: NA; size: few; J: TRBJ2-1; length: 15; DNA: TGCGCCAGCAGCTTGAGACTCGGCGCCTACAATGAGCAGTTCTTC; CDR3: CASSLRLGAYNEQFF
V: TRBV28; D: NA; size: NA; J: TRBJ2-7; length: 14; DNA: TGTGCCAGCAGTCCACACGACAGAGCCTACGAGCAGTACTTC; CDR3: CASSPHDRAYEQYF
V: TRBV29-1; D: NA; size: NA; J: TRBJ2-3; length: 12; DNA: TGCAGCGCCAGGACAGACACAGATACGCAGTATTTT; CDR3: CSARTDTDTQYF
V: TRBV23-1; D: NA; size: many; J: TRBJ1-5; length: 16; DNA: TGCGCCAGCAGTCAATCGGGAGAGGGTTTGATTCAGCCCCAGCATTTT; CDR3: CASSQSGEGLIQPQHF
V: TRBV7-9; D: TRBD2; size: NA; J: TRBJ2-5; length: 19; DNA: TGTGCCAGCAGCTTAGGTGCTGGGGGGACTAGCGGATACCAAGAGACCCAGTACTTC; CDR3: CASSLGAGGTSGYQETQYF
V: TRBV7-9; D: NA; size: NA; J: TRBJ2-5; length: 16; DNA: TGTGCCAGCAGCTTATTAATCGGGTTGCCCCAGAAGACCCAGTACTTC; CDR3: CASSLLIGLPQKTQYF
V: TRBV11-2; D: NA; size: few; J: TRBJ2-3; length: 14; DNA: TGTGCCAGCAGCTCTATTTCCGAGCGTGATACGCAGTATTTT; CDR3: CASSSISERDTQYF
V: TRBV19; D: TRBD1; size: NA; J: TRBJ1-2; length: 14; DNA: TGTGCCAGTATTGAGGGACAGGGGCCCTATGGCTACACCTTC; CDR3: CASIEGQGPYGYTF
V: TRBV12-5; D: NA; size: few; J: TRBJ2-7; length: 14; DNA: TGTGCTAGTGGTTCGCCGACAGTCTCCTACGAGCAGTACTTC; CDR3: CASGSPTVSYEQYF
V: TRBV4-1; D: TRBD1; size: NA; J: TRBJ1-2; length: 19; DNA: TGCGCCAGCAGCCAAGTTGGAGCCGGGACAGGGGGCGCCGACTATGGCTACACCTTC; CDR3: CASSQVGAGTGGADYGYTF
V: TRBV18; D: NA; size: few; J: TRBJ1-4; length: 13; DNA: TGTGCCAGCTCACGGGGCTTTAATGAAAAACTGTTTTTT; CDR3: CASSRGFNEKLFF
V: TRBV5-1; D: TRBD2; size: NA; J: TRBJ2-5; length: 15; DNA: TGCGCCAGCAGCCCCAATAGCGGGAGGAGGGAGACCCAGTACTTC; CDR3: CASSPNSGRRETQYF
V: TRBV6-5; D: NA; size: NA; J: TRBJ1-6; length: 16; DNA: TGTGCCAGCAGTTACTCGATAGCGCTCCTCGATTCACCCCTCCACTTT; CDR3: CASSYSIALLDSPLHF
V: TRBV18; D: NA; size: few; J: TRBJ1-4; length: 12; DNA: TGTGCCAGCTCACCCCTCGATGAAAAACTGTTTTTT; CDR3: CASSPLDEKLFF
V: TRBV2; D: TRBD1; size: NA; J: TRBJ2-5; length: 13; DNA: TGTGCCAGCAGAGGGACAGGGGGGGTCGCCCAGTACTTC; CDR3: CASRGTGGVAQYF
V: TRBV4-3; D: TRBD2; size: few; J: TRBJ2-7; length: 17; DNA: TGCGCCAGCAGCCAAGGTCGAGGTAGCGGGGCAACCTACGAGCAGTACTTC; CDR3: CASSQGRGSGATYEQYF
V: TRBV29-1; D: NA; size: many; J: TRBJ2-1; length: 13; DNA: TGCAGCGCCGGGTCCGGATCCAAAACCGAGCAGTTCTTC; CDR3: CSAGSGSKTEQFF
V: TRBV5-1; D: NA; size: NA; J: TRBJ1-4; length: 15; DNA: TGCGCCAGCAGCACGGGGTCGGGGAGTCGGGAAAAACTGTTTTTT; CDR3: CASSTGSGSREKLFF
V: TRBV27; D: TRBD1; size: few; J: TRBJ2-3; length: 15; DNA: TGTGCCAGCAGTATAAACAGGGGCTTGGGGGATACGCAGTATTTT; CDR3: CASSINRGLGDTQYF
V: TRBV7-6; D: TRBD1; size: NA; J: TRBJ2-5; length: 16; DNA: TGTGCCAGCGGCCGTAGGACAGGTGGTTTGCCGGAGACCCAGTACTTC; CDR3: CASGRRTGGLPETQYF
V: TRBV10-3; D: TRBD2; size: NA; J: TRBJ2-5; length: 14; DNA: TGTGCCATCAGGACTAGCGGGGTCCAAGAGACCCAGTACTTC; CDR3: CAIRTSGVQETQYF
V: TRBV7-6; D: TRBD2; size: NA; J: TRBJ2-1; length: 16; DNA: TGTGCCAGCAGCTTAGCGGGCGGGGGAGGTTACAATGAGCAGTTCTTC; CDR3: CASSLAGGGGYNEQFF
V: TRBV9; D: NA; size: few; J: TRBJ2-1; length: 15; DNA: TGTGCCAGCAGCGTATCAGGGGACTCCTACAATGAGCAGTTCTTC; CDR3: CASSVSGDSYNEQFF
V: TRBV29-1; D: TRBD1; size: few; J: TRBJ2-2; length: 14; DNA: TGCAGCGTCGCCCAGGGGGCGGACACCGGGGAGCTGTTTTTT; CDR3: CSVAQGADTGELFF
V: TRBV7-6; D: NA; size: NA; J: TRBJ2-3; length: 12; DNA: TGTGCCAGCAGCGCCGGCGGGGATACGCAGTATTTT; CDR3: CASSAGGDTQYF
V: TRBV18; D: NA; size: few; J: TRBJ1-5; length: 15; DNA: TGTGCCAGCTCACAGGGCCCAGCGGGGAATCAGCCCCAGCATTTT; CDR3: CASSQGPAGNQPQHF
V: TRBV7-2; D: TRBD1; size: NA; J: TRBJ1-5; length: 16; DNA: TGTGCCAGCAGCTCCGGGACAGGGATTAGCAATCAGCCCCAGCATTTT; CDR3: CASSSGTGISNQPQHF
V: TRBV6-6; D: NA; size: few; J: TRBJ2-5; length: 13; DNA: TGTGCCAGCAGTGGCCATATGCAAGAGACCCAGTACTTC; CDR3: CASSGHMQETQYF
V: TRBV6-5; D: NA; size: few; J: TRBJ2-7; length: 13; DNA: TGTGCCACCCGGGACTCCCGTACCTACGAGCAGTACTTC; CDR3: CATRDSRTYEQYF
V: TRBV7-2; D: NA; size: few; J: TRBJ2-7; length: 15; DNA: TGTGCCAGCAGCTTAGGTCAGGGAAGGGTCTACGAGCAGTACTTC; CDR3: CASSLGQGRVYEQYF
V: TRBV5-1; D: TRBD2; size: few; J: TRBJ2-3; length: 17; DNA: TGCGCCAGCAGCTTGGAACGAGCGGGGGGGCCGTTAGATACGCAGTATTTT; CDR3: CASSLERAGGPLDTQYF
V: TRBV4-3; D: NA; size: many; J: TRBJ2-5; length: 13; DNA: TGCGCCAGCAGCCAAGACACAGGCGGGACCCAGTACTTC; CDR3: CASSQDTGGTQYF
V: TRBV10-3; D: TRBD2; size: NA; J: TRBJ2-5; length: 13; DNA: TGTGCCATCGGACTAGCGGGGTCTGAGACCCAGTACTTC; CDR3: CAIGLAGSETQYF
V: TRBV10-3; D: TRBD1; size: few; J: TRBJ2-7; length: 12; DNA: TGTGCCATGGGACAGGTCTCCTACGAGCAGTACTTC; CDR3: CAMGQVSYEQYF